These 20 T cell receptor beta chains came from one sample sequenced in a study of blood T cell repertoires in COVID-19 (dated by TCRdb to the early 2020s). Libraries were prepared through the immunoSEQ multiplex PCR assay. This immuneACCESS table, as held by TCRdb, lists in-frame sequences with V and J called but not all clones. Of the missing ones, under half trace to an unresolved V gene in checked studies; the others have no known cause. The sample table contains about 69,000 clones; only one count was recorded for 75% to 85% of them. About 30% of the sample belongs to the ten largest clones. The sample comprised peripheral blood. The receptors come from a human donor in a cohort sampled during active COVID-19.

V usage is TRBV30 and J usage is TRBJ1-1; 10 bases line up with TRBD1. Germline V lookup: CDR1 GTSNPN, CDR2 SVGIG (reference sequence). The trim removed 1 base at V and 4 bases at J, leaving 6 bases unmatched. CDR3 length: 15 residues. The CDR3 reads CAWSAKDRGTTEAFF. Written as DNA, the CDR3 is TGTGCCTGGAGTGCAAAGGACAGGGGGACCACTGAAGCTTTCTTT.

The chain employs TRBV7-8 and TRBJ1-4, with TRBD1 matching 10 bases. The CDR3 covers 14 residues. V dropped 5 bases and J dropped 6; count of bases not matched to a gene: 3. Germline V gene sequence: CDR1 SGHVS, CDR2 FQNEAQ. For the CDR3, the DNA is TGTGCCAGCAGCCTGACAGGGGGCCATGAAAAACTGTTTTTT. As protein: CASSLTGGHEKLFF.

This clone was observed a handful of times. The V call is TRBV24-1, the J call TRBJ2-5; a possible D gene is TRBD1 (7 bases). V gave up 3 bases and J gave up 4 bases, with 11 bases separating them. The germline V gene has CDR1 KGHDR and CDR2 SFDVKD. The CDR3 runs 14 residues. The CDR3 bases are TGTGCCACCAGTGATCAGGGGGGAGGAGAGACCCAGTACTTC. It yields the protein CATSDQGGGETQYF.

The chain couples TRBV4-2 to TRBJ2-1; no clear D. V lost 2 bases to trimming and J lost 4 bases, with 6 bases between them. The CDR3 has 13 residues. Looked up from germline, CDR1 is LGHNA and CDR2 is YNFKEQ. The CDR3 sequence: CASSQIEYNEQFF. DNA for the CDR3: TGTGCCAGCAGCCAAATAGAGTACAATGAGCAGTTCTTC.

This clone was detected once. The V gene is TRBV3-1 (or the pseudogene TRBV3-2), the J gene TRBJ1-4; D is perhaps TRBD1 (6 bases). Trimming pared 10 bases from V and 4 bases from J, leaving 13 bases between. CDR1 is LGHDT, CDR2 YNNKEL, per germline (reference sequence). The CDR3 runs 13 residues. The CDR3 DNA follows: TGTGCCACCCTAGACAGGAGTAATGAAAAACTGTTTTTT. Amino acids: CATLDRSNEKLFF.

This clone was counted a single time. The chain carries TRBV4-1 and TRBJ1-4; D gene uncertain. V shed 0 bases and J shed 5 bases, with 7 bases lying between them. The CDR3 contains 14 residues. Germline V gene lookup returns CDR1 MGHRA and CDR2 YSYEKL. The CDR3 loop is CASSQEQTNEKLFF. Here the CDR3 DNA reads TGCGCCAGCAGCCAAGAACAGACGAATGAAAAACTGTTTTTT.

The chain employs TRBV10-3 and TRBJ2-5; the match to TRBD1 covers 10 bases. This CDR3 is 14 amino acids long. CDR1 is ENHRY, CDR2 SYGVKD, per germline. V shed 11 bases and J 3 bases; nucleotides not matched to a gene: 9. The CDR3 DNA reads TGTGCCGCCGAGTCAGGGACAGGGGAAGAGACCCAGTACTTC. Residues: CAAESGTGEETQYF.

V usage is TRBV29-1 and J usage is TRBJ2-7; TRBD1 aligns across 11 bases. Germline V gene sequence: CDR1 SQVTM, CDR2 ANQGSEA. This CDR3 spans 12 amino acids. J was trimmed by 9 bases and V by 6 bases; bases with no gene match: 7. CDR3 coding DNA: TGCAGCGTCATCGGACAGGGGGCGGCGCAGTACTTC. Encoded protein: CSVIGQGAAQYF.

V is TRBV5-5 and J is TRBJ2-7, with 9 bases identical to TRBD1. V lost 4 bases to trimming and J lost 3 bases; unmatched junction nucleotides: 5. The CDR3 covers 14 residues. The V gene's germline CDR1 is SGHKS and CDR2 YYEKEE (reference sequence). The DNA of the CDR3 is TGTGCCAGCAGCCCTGGGACAGGGAGCTACGAGCAGTACTTC. Translated: CASSPGTGSYEQYF.

The chain joins TRBV6-1 to TRBJ1-4; 8 bases agree with TRBD1. Losses at the gene ends were 3 bases for V and 4 bases for J; bases not matched to a gene: 4. The CDR3 spans 15 residues. Germline V CDR1 and CDR2: MNHNS, SASEGT. Here the CDR3 reads CASSDDRGFNEKLFF. In DNA form, the CDR3 reads TGTGCCAGCAGTGACGACAGGGGCTTTAATGAAAAACTGTTTTTT.

This clone was detected only once. The CDR3 DNA sequence: TGTGCCAGCAGCTTGGGACTAGCGGGGGGACTTAGCACAGATACGCAGTATTTT. Amino acid sequence: CASSLGLAGGLSTDTQYF. The rearrangement links TRBV7-9 to TRBJ2-3; 15 nucleotides match TRBD2. The ends lost 3 bases at V and 0 bases at J; junction bases unmatched: 4. The CDR3 length is 18 residues. Germline CDR1 and CDR2: SEHNR and FQNEAQ (reference sequence).

V and J are TRBV5-1 and TRBJ1-1; D unresolved. V lost 4 bases and J 1 base, leaving 11 bases between the germline ends. This CDR3 spans 14 amino acids. The germline CDR1 and CDR2 sequences are SGHRS and YFSETQ. In DNA form, the CDR3 reads TGCGCCAGCAGCGCCGACATGACGAACACTGAAGCTTTCTTT. It encodes CASSADMTNTEAFF.

V gene TRBV18 combines with J gene TRBJ2-3, with 7 bases identical to TRBD1. The V gene's germline CDR1 is KGHSH and CDR2 LQKENI. The CDR3 runs to 14 residues. The ends lost 2 bases at V and 5 bases at J; junction bases unmatched: 4. The CDR3 DNA reads TGTGCCAGCTCACCAGGGACAGCCGGAGATACGCAGTATTTT. Its protein is CASSPGTAGDTQYF.

The chain links TRBV2 to TRBJ2-1, with TRBD1 as a possible D gene (5 bases). The CDR3 has 11 residues. Trimming removed 9 bases at V and 9 bases at J, with 12 bases between. Germline-derived CDR1 and CDR2 are SNHLY and FYNNEI. CDR3: CASSGYSEQFF. The CDR3 region has the DNA TGTGCCAGTTCAGGGTATAGTGAGCAGTTCTTC.

This clone was picked up a small number of times. This chain links TRBV5-4 with TRBJ1-1; 7 positions match TRBD1. This CDR3 contains 17 residues. V was pared by 0 bases and J by 2 bases, with 10 bases of the junction left unmatched. Germline V gives CDR1 SGHNT, CDR2 YYREEE (reference sequence). The CDR3 nucleotides read TGTGCCAGCAGCTTGGGGTACGGCAGGGGGATAAACACTGAAGCTTTCTTT. Translated: CASSLGYGRGINTEAFF. The full variable domain, rest sourced from reference TRBV5-4 and TRBJ1-1, is ETGVTQSPTHLIKTRGQQVTLRCSSQSGHNTVSWYQQALGQGPQFIFQYYREEENGRGNFPPRFSGLQFPNYSSELNVNALELDDSALYLCASSLGYGRGINTEAFFGQGTRLTVV.

This clone was recorded a few times. The chain employs TRBV5-1 and TRBJ2-7; D remains ambiguous. This CDR3 comprises 14 residues. The V and J ends lost 0 bases and 0 bases respectively, with 7 bases between them. Germline V gene data show CDR1 as SGHRS and CDR2 as YFSETQ. CDR3 in amino acids: CASSLDSSSYEQYF. DNA for the CDR3: TGCGCCAGCAGCTTGGATTCCAGCTCCTACGAGCAGTACTTC.

The chain is built from TRBV7-9 and TRBJ2-7; 9 positions match TRBD1. Germline CDR1 is SEHNR and CDR2 is FQNEAQ (reference sequence). The V gene end was trimmed by 4 bases and the J gene end by 2 bases; junction bases not matched to a gene: 6. This CDR3 has 15 amino acids. The CDR3 nucleotides read TGTGCCAGCAGCTCTACAGGGGGCCGAACCTACGAGCAGTACTTC. Its protein is CASSSTGGRTYEQYF.

V usage is TRBV19 and J usage is TRBJ1-5; the match to TRBD1 covers 7 bases. Germline CDR1 LNHDA, CDR2 SQIVND (reference sequence). With V trimmed by 2 bases and J by 3 bases, 1 base remained unmatched. The CDR3 loop spans 14 amino acids. The CDR3, as DNA: TGTGCCAGTAGTATAACAGGGGACAATCAGCCCCAGCATTTT. Its translation is CASSITGDNQPQHF.

This clone was counted once. The chain couples TRBV5-1 to TRBJ1-3; 7 nucleotides line up with TRBD1. The trim removed 2 bases at V and 0 bases at J, leaving 2 bases unmatched. CDR3 length: 15 residues. The germline V gene encodes CDR1 SGHRS and CDR2 YFSETQ. The CDR3 is CASSFGQDSGNTIYF. Written as DNA, the CDR3 is TGCGCCAGCAGCTTTGGACAGGACTCTGGAAACACCATATATTTT.

This clone has just one count. V usage is TRBV9 and J usage is TRBJ2-7; tentative D call: TRBD2 (5 bases). The CDR3 has 15 residues. CDR1 is SGDLS, CDR2 YYNGEE, per germline. The V end lost 8 bases, the J end lost 2 bases, and 20 bases lay between the germline ends. CDR3 DNA sequence: TGTGCCAGTCGGACTCTAAGACCCCAAACCTACGAGCAGTACTTC. This gives the protein CASRTLRPQTYEQYF.